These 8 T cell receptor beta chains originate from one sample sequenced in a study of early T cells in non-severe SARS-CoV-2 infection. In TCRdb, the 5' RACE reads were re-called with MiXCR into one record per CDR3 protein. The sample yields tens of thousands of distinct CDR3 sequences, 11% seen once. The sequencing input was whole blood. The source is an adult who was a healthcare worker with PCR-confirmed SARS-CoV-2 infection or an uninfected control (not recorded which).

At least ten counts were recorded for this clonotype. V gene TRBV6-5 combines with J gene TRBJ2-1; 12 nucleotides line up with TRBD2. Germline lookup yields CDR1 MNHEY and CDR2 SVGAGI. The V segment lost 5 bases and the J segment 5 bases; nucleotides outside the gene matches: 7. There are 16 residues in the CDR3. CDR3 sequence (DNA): TGTGCCAGCAGTAGACTAGCGGGAGTTAAACACAATGAGCAGTTCTTC. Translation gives CASSRLAGVKHNEQFF.

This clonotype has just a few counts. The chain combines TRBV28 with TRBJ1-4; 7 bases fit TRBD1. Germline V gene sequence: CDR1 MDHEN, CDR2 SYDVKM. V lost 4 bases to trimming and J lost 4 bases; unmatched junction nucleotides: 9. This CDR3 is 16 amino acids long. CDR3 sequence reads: CASSWAATGHNEKLFF. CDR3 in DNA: TGTGCCAGCAGTTGGGCTGCGACAGGGCATAATGAAAAACTGTTTTTT.

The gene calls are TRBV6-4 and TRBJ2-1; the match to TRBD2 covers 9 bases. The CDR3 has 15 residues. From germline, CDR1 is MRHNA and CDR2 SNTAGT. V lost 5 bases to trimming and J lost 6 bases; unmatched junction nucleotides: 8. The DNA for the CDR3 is TGTGCCAGCAGTCCTTCTAGCGGGGCATCCAATGAGCAGTTCTTC. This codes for CASSPSSGASNEQFF.

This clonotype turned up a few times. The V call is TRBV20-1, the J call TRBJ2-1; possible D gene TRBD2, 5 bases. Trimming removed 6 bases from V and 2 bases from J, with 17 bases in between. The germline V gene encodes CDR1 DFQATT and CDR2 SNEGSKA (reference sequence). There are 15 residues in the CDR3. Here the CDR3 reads CSAPAGSFTYNEQFF. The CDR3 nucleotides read TGCAGTGCCCCCGCTGGGAGTTTCACCTACAATGAGCAGTTCTTC.

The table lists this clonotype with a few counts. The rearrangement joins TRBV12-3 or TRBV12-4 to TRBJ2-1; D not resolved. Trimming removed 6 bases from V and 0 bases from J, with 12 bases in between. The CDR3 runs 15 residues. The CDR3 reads CASRHKGISYNEQFF. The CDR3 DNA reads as TGTGCCAGCAGGCATAAAGGGATCTCCTACAATGAGCAGTTCTTC.

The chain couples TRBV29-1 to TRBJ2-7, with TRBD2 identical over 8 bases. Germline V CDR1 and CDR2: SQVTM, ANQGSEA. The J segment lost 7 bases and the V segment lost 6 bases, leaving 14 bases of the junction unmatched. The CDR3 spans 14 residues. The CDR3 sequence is CSVGLGTSRREQYF. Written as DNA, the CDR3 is TGCAGCGTGGGACTCGGGACTAGTCGGCGAGAGCAGTACTTC.

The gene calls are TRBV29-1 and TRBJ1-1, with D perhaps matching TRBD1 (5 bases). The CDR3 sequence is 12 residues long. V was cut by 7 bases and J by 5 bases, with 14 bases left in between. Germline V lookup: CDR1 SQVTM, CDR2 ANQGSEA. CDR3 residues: CSGGSRRTEAFF. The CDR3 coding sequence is TGCAGCGGGGGGAGCCGGAGAACTGAAGCTTTCTTT.

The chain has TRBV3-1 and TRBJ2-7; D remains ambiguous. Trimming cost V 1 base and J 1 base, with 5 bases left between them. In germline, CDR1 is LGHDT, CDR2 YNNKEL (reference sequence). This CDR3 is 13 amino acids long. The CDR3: CASSQARSYEQYF. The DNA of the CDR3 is TGTGCCAGCAGCCAAGCGCGATCCTACGAGCAGTACTTC.